The 23 T cell receptor beta chains reported below all come from one sample, sequenced in a study of blood T cell repertoires in COVID-19. Method: immunoSEQ multiplex PCR; TCRdb's copy keeps in-frame clones and lacks some. The sample includes some 100,000 clones, about 74% of them seen just once. What was sequenced was peripheral blood. All receptors derive from a man between 65 and 85 years old with acute or convalescent COVID-19.

The gene calls are TRBV6-5 and TRBJ2-5; no firm D call. In germline, CDR1 is MNHEY, CDR2 SVGAGI. There are 14 residues in the CDR3. V shed 2 bases and J shed 2 bases, with 9 bases lying between them. The CDR3 reads CASSYGPLQETQYF. The CDR3 DNA sequence: TGTGCCAGCAGTTACGGGCCGTTACAAGAGACCCAGTACTTC.

This rearrangement joins TRBV12-5 to TRBJ1-1; TRBD1 matches at 7 bases. This CDR3 has 13 residues. CDR1 and CDR2 from the germline V gene are LGHNT and FRNRAP. J lost 5 bases, V lost 1 base, and 1 base had no gene match. The CDR3 nucleotides are TGTGCTAGTGGTTTGGAACAGGGGACTGAAGCTTTCTTT. Protein: CASGLEQGTEAFF.

The chain links TRBV11-3 to TRBJ2-3; D may be TRBD2 (6 bases). Trimming pared 8 bases from V and 0 bases from J, leaving 15 bases between. This CDR3 contains 15 residues. Germline CDR1 and CDR2: SGHNT and YENEEA. The CDR3 coding sequence is TGTGCCAGCCCCGTTAGCGGTTTTAGCACAGATACGCAGTATTTT. Translating it yields CASPVSGFSTDTQYF.

The chain employs TRBV27 and TRBJ2-7; the match to TRBD2 covers 9 bases. CDR3 length equals 13 residues. The germline V gene has CDR1 MNHEY and CDR2 SMNVEV (reference sequence). With 8 bases clipped from V and 3 bases from J, the junction kept 5 bases outside the gene matches. DNA for the CDR3: TGTGCCAGCGGGACTAGCCGCCGCTACGAGCAGTACTTC. Amino acids: CASGTSRRYEQYF.

The chain carries TRBV9 and TRBJ2-5, with TRBD2 matching 7 bases. The CDR3 loop spans 14 amino acids. CDR1 SGDLS and CDR2 YYNGEE come from the germline V gene. Losses at the gene ends were 0 bases for V and 7 bases for J; bases not matched to a gene: 6. The CDR3 bases are TGTGCCAGCAGCGTAGGGTCGGGAGGTGGGACCCAGTACTTC. The encoded protein is CASSVGSGGGTQYF.

The chain has TRBV9 and TRBJ2-1, with TRBD2 matching over 10 bases. Trimming took 3 bases from V and 10 from J; bases not matched to a gene: 10. From germline, CDR1 is SGDLS and CDR2 YYNGEE. The CDR3 has 15 residues. CDR3 bases: TGTGCCAGCAGCGCCTTAGCGGGAGGCTTCGGAGAGCAGTTCTTC. Translating gives CASSALAGGFGEQFF.

The chain recombines TRBV5-1 with TRBJ2-3, with D perhaps TRBD2 (7 bases). Germline lookup yields CDR1 SGHRS and CDR2 YFSETQ. Trimming took off 4 bases at V and 2 bases at J, with 11 bases between the two ends. This CDR3 comprises 14 residues. The CDR3 DNA sequence: TGCGCCAGCAGCACGGGGGGACACACAGATACGCAGTATTTT. This translates into CASSTGGHTDTQYF.

The chain couples TRBV7-9 to TRBJ2-7, with a tentative D call TRBD2 (6 bases). From germline, CDR1 is SEHNR and CDR2 FQNEAQ (reference sequence). This CDR3 region has 12 residues. Trimming took off 3 bases at V and 6 bases at J, with 9 bases between the two ends. DNA of the CDR3: TGTGCCAGCAGCTTGCCGGGAGCCGAGCAGTACTTC. Amino acids: CASSLPGAEQYF.

The chain is built from TRBV20-1 and TRBJ1-1; D call uncertain. The CDR3 length is 10 residues. In germline, CDR1 is DFQATT, CDR2 SNEGSKA (reference sequence). The CDR3 spells CIAERTEAFF. The CDR3 DNA is TGCATCGCGGAGAGGACTGAAGCTTTCTTT.

The chain links TRBV27 to TRBJ2-1; the D gene is possibly TRBD2 (6 bases). Trimming shortened V by 3 bases and J by 6 bases, and 18 bases separated the two germline ends. Looked up from germline, CDR1 is MNHEY and CDR2 is SMNVEV (reference sequence). The CDR3 runs to 16 residues. The chain's CDR3 is CASSFVVRGLGNEQFF. DNA for the CDR3: TGTGCCAGCAGTTTTGTCGTTCGGGGACTGGGCAATGAGCAGTTCTTC.

CDR3 loop: CASSPTGTSGFNEQFF. CDR3 sequence (DNA): TGTGCCAGCAGCCCTACCGGGACTAGCGGATTCAATGAGCAGTTCTTC. This rearrangement joins TRBV7-3 to TRBJ2-1; TRBD2 matches at 11 bases. The ends lost 5 bases at V and 6 bases at J; junction bases unmatched: 9. Germline-derived CDR1 and CDR2 are SGHTA and FQGTGA. This CDR3 is built from 16 residues.

The chain combines TRBV5-1 with TRBJ2-3; D might be TRBD1 (6 bases). CDR1 and CDR2 from the germline V gene are SGHRS and YFSETQ. V shed 0 bases and J shed 5 bases, with 16 bases lying between them. The CDR3 is made up of 16 amino acids. The CDR3: CASSLVARGRGDTQYF. The CDR3 DNA reads as TGCGCCAGCAGCTTGGTAGCCAGGGGAAGGGGAGATACGCAGTATTTT.

The chain recombines TRBV2 with TRBJ2-7; 7 bases agree with TRBD1. CDR1 and CDR2 (germline): SNHLY, FYNNEI. This CDR3 is 17 amino acids long. V gave up 3 bases and J gave up 0 bases; unmatched junction bases: 11. CDR3 amino acids: CASSEDRPFWSSYEQYF. Written as DNA, the CDR3 is TGTGCCAGCAGTGAGGACAGGCCTTTTTGGAGCTCCTACGAGCAGTACTTC.

The J gene is TRBJ2-5, the V gene TRBV7-2; D unresolved. Trimming removed 5 bases at V and 5 bases at J, with 6 bases between. Germline CDR1 and CDR2: SGHTA and FQGNSA. The CDR3 consists of 11 residues. For the CDR3, the DNA is TGTGCCAGCAGCCGGCGGGAGACCCAGTACTTC. The encoded protein is CASSRRETQYF.

This rearrangement joins TRBV5-5 to TRBJ1-1; D call uncertain. The CDR3 has 14 amino acids. Germline-derived CDR1 and CDR2 are SGHKS and YYEKEE (reference sequence). The V and J ends lost 6 bases and 6 bases respectively, with 18 bases between them. CDR3: CASILTGGYSEAFF. The CDR3 DNA follows: TGTGCCAGCATCCTCACTGGAGGGTACTCTGAAGCTTTCTTT.

The chain employs TRBV25-1 and TRBJ2-5; 8 bases match TRBD1. The CDR3 sequence is 15 residues long. The V gene's germline CDR1 is MGHDK and CDR2 SYGVNS. V was pared by 3 bases and J by 0 bases, with 3 bases of the junction left unmatched. The CDR3 is CASSDPRGHQETQYF. CDR3 in DNA: TGTGCCAGCAGTGATCCCAGGGGGCACCAAGAGACCCAGTACTTC.

The CDR3, as DNA: TGTGCCTGGACCCCTAGCACAGATACGCAGTATTTT. Translating gives CAWTPSTDTQYF. The V call is TRBV30, the J call TRBJ2-3, with D hard to call. CDR1 is GTSNPN, CDR2 SVGIG, per germline (reference sequence). This CDR3 has 12 amino acids. V shed 4 bases and J shed 0 bases, with 5 bases lying between them.

The genes are TRBV18 and TRBJ1-1; 7 bases match TRBD1. The CDR3 length is 15 residues. V lost 3 bases and J lost 3; bases outside the gene matches: 7. Germline CDR1 reads KGHSH; CDR2 reads LQKENI. The CDR3 sequence is CASSPGTVSYTEAFF. CDR3 bases: TGTGCCAGCTCACCCGGGACAGTATCGTACACTGAAGCTTTCTTT.

A single count supports this clone. J is TRBJ2-5 and V is TRBV3-1 (or the pseudogene TRBV3-2); TRBD1 aligns across 7 bases. The CDR3 spans 15 residues. Germline CDR1 is LGHDT and CDR2 is YNNKEL (reference sequence). The J segment lost 2 bases and the V segment lost 5 bases, leaving 8 bases of the junction unmatched. CDR3 bases: TGTGCCAGCAGCTTAGCCAGGGGGATTCAAGAGACCCAGTACTTC. Translated: CASSLARGIQETQYF.

In its sample, this clone was seen a few times. J is TRBJ2-1 and V is TRBV3-1 (or the pseudogene TRBV3-2); TRBD2 agrees at 8 bases. Germline V CDR1 and CDR2: LGHDT, YNNKEL (reference sequence). The V segment lost 5 bases and the J segment 10 bases; nucleotides outside the gene matches: 13. CDR3 length equals 15 residues. The DNA of the CDR3 is TGTGCCAGCAGCAAAAACGGACTAGCAGCTAGAGAGCAGTTCTTC. This sequence encodes CASSKNGLAAREQFF.

Note on this clone: The identical CDR3 is also encoded by other nucleotide sequences in the sample. J is TRBJ2-1 and V is TRBV12-3 or TRBV12-4, with unresolved D. V gave up 1 base and J gave up 4 bases, with 5 bases separating them. The CDR3 extends over 13 amino acids. CDR3 coding DNA: TGTGCCAGCAGTTTAGGCGGTTACAATGAGCAGTTCTTC. Protein product: CASSLGGYNEQFF.

This clone was seen a single time. V is TRBV5-1 and J is TRBJ2-5; TRBD2 might be the D (6 bases). Germline V gene sequence: CDR1 SGHRS, CDR2 YFSETQ. Trimming pared 1 base from V and 5 bases from J, leaving 9 bases between. The CDR3 contains 13 residues. CDR3 loop: CASSLPGSETQYF. In DNA, the CDR3 is TGCGCCAGCAGCTTGCCCGGGAGTGAGACCCAGTACTTC.

This chain uses TRBV7-9 with TRBJ1-2, with TRBD1 as a possible D gene (6 bases). The germline V gene has CDR1 SEHNR and CDR2 FQNEAQ (reference sequence). The CDR3 extends over 16 amino acids. The V end was cut by 1 base, the J end by 7 bases, with 19 bases between. The CDR3 bases are TGTGCCAGCAGCTTAGGTTTGGAGAACAACAGGGTTGGCTACACCTTC. It encodes CASSLGLENNRVGYTF.